These 7 T cell receptor beta chains were sequenced from one sample in a study of cytomegalovirus exposure and HLA in healthy donors. A multiplex PCR was run with 60 Vbeta primers and 13 Jbeta primers. Sequencing was performed with immunoSEQ multiplex PCR; in TCRdb, only in-frame clones are kept and a portion is missing. The data show about 200,000 clones, with 65% to 90% seen just once and approximately 0.31% held by the top ten. Material for sequencing was PBMCs. The receptors were gathered from a woman in her 30s in good health and CMV-seronegative.

The chain carries TRBV2 and TRBJ1-4; D possibly corresponds to TRBD1 (6 bases). The CDR3 loop spans 16 amino acids. From germline, CDR1 is SNHLY and CDR2 FYNNEI. The V end lost 5 bases, the J end lost 2 bases, and 15 bases lay between the germline ends. The CDR3 spells CASSRRDIDTNEKLFF. Written as DNA, the CDR3 is TGTGCCAGCAGTCGCCGGGACATTGATACTAATGAAAAACTGTTTTTT. Together with reference TRBV2 and TRBJ1-4, the CDR3 gives the full variable domain: EPEVTQTPSHQVTQMGQEVILRCVPISNHLYFYWYRQILGQKVEFLVSFYNNEISEKSEIFDDQFSVERPDGSNFTLKIRSTKLEDSAMYFCASSRRDIDTNEKLFFGSGTQLSVL.

This chain connects TRBV11-3 to TRBJ2-2; D gene uncertain. V was clipped by 0 bases and J by 3 bases, with 2 bases between them. This CDR3 has 13 amino acids. Germline CDR1 and CDR2: SGHNT and YENEEA. The DNA for the CDR3 is TGTGCCAGCAGCTTAGACTACACCGGGGAGCTGTTTTTT. As protein: CASSLDYTGELFF.

The chain carries TRBV5-1 and TRBJ2-2; TRBD2 agrees at 10 bases. V trimming: 7 bases; J trimming: 0 bases; junction bases outside the gene matches: 12. There are 18 residues in the CDR3. Germline loops: CDR1 SGHRS, CDR2 YFSETQ. The CDR3 DNA follows: TGCGCCAGCGGATCCTCTAGCGGGAGCCCCGCGAACACCGGGGAGCTGTTTTTT. This encodes CASGSSSGSPANTGELFF.

The rearrangement joins TRBV6-6 to TRBJ2-1, with D uncertain. Germline loops: CDR1 MNHNY, CDR2 SVGAGI (reference sequence). This CDR3 contains 11 residues. V lost 10 bases and J 6 bases, leaving 10 bases between the germline ends. As DNA, the CDR3 is TGTGCCATAGCCTCTAGCAATGAGCAGTTCTTC. This encodes CAIASSNEQFF.

DNA for the CDR3: TGCAGCGTTGTTTTGGCCCGGGGGGAAAAACTGTTTTTT. Its translation is CSVVLARGEKLFF. The J gene is TRBJ1-4, the V gene TRBV29-1, with D perhaps TRBD1 (5 bases). Germline values: CDR1 SQVTM, CDR2 ANQGSEA. This CDR3 has 13 amino acids. V was clipped by 4 bases and J by 8 bases, with 14 bases between them.

The V and J genes are TRBV2 and TRBJ1-3; no clear D. Germline CDR1 is SNHLY and CDR2 is FYNNEI. Trimming stripped 7 bases from V and 0 bases from J, with 28 bases between. The CDR3 runs to 20 residues. CDR3 amino acids: CASTAGLGFTTFGSGNTIYF. The CDR3 region has the DNA TGTGCCAGCACCGCGGGGTTAGGCTTCACTACCTTCGGCTCTGGAAACACCATATATTTT.

In its sample, this clone was seen once. The V and J genes are TRBV19 and TRBJ1-5; 7 bases fit TRBD1. The CDR3 extends over 16 amino acids. Germline loops: CDR1 LNHDA, CDR2 SQIVND (reference sequence). V was clipped by 8 bases and J by 0 bases; unmatched bases: 10. The CDR3 reads CASLFTGDYSNQPQHF. CDR3 nucleotides: TGTGCCAGTCTATTTACAGGGGATTATAGCAATCAGCCCCAGCATTTT. The variable domain in full, with the rest retrieved from reference TRBV19 and TRBJ1-5, is DGGITQSPKYLFRKEGQNVTLSCEQNLNHDAMYWYRQDPGQGLRLIYYSQIVNDFQKGDIAEGYSVSREKKESFPLTVTSAQKNPTAFYLCASLFTGDYSNQPQHFGDGTRLSIL.